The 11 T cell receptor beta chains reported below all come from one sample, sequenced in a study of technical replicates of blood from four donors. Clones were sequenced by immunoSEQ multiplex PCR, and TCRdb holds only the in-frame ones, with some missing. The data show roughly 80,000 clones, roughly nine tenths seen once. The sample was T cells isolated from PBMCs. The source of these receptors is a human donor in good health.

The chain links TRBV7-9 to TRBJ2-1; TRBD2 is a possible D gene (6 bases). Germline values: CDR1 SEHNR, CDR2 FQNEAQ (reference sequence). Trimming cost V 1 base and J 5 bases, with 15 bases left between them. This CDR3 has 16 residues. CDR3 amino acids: CASSLVEVGLNNEQFF. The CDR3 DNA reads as TGTGCCAGCAGCTTAGTGGAGGTGGGACTCAACAATGAGCAGTTCTTC.

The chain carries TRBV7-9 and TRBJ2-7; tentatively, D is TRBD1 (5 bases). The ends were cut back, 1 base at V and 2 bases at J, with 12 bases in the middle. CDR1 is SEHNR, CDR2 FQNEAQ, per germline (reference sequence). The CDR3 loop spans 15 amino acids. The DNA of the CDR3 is TGTGCCAGCAGCTTAGGCCCAGGGCTAACCTACGAGCAGTACTTC. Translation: CASSLGPGLTYEQYF.

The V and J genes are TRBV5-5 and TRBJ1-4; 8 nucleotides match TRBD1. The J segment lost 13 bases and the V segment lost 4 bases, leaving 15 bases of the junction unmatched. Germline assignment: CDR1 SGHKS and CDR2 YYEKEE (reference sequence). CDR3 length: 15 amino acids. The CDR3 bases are TGTGCCAGCAGCGTGTCGTGGACAGGGAATATTGGACTGTTTTTT. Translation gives CASSVSWTGNIGLFF.

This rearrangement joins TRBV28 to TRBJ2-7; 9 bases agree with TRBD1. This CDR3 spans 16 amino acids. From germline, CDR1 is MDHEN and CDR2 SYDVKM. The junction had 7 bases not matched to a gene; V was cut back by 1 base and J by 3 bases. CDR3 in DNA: TGTGCCAGCAGTTTATATCCAGGGGACAGGGTCTACGAGCAGTACTTC. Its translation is CASSLYPGDRVYEQYF. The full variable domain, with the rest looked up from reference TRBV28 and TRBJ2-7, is DVKVTQSSRYLVKRTGEKVFLECVQDMDHENMFWYRQDPGLGLRLIYFSYDVKMKEKGDIPEGYSVSREKKERFSLILESASTNQTSMYLCASSLYPGDRVYEQYFGPGTRLTVT.

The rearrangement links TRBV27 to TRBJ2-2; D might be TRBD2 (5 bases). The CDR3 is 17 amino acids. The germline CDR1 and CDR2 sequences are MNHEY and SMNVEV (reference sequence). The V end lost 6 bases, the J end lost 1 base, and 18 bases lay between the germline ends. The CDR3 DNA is TGTGCCAGCAGCCACCCTGATAGCGTGCTGAACACCGGGGAGCTGTTTTTT. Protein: CASSHPDSVLNTGELFF.

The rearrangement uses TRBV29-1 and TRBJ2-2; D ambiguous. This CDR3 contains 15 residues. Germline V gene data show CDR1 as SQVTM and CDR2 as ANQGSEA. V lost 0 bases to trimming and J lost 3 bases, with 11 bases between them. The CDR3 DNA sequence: TGCAGCGTTGAAGATCCTGGCAGATACACCGGGGAGCTGTTTTTT. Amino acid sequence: CSVEDPGRYTGELFF.

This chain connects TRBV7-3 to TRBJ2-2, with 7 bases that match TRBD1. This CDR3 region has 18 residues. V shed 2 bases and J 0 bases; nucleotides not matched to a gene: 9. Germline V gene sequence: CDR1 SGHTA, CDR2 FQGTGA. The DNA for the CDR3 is TGTGCCAGCAGCTTAGCCGCTTTCGGGACAGCGAACACCGGGGAGCTGTTTTTT. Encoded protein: CASSLAAFGTANTGELFF.

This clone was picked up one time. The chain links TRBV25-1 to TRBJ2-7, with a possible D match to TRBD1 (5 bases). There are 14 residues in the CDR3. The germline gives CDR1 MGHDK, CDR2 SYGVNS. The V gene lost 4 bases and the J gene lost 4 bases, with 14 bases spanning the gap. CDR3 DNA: TGTGCCAGCAGTGGGTGGGGCCTGGGGTACGAGCAGTACTTC. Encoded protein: CASSGWGLGYEQYF.

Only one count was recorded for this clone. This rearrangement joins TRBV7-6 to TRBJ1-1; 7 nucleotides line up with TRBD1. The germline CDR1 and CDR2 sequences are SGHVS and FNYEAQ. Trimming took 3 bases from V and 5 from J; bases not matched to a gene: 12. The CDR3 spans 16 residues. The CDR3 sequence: CASSLGQTPGSTEAFF. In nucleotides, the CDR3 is TGTGCCAGCAGCTTGGGACAGACCCCAGGCTCGACTGAAGCTTTCTTT.

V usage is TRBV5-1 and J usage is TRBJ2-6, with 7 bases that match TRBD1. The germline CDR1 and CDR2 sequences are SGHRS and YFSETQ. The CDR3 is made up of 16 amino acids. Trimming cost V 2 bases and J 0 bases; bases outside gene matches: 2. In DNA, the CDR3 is TGCGCCAGCAGCTTACAGGGGAGCTCTGGGGCCAACGTCCTGACTTTC. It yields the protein CASSLQGSSGANVLTF.

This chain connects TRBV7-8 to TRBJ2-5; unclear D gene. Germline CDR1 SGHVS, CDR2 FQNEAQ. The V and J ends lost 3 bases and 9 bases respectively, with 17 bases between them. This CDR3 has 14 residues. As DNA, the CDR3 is TGTGCCAGCAGCTTGAGTGGGCCAAGATCCTCCCAGTACTTC. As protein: CASSLSGPRSSQYF.